This TCR beta chain was recorded in a study of blood T cell repertoires in COVID-19. Study-level information: Some COVID-19 samples were acute and others convalescent; all came from the United States, Italy and Spain. T cells, B-cell-depleted T cells, or PBMCs supplied cDNA or gDNA.

Per the original data handling: The assay estimated nucleated cells by amplifying reference gene primers. TCRdb's copy holds only in-frame clones and misses some; the assay was immunoSEQ multiplex PCR. V and J calls and clone size are those listed in that table; D and trimming were worked out from the DNA. In the table there are more than 200,000 clones, around 82% of which are singletons. The CDR3 runs to 13 residues. The germline V gene encodes CDR1 LGHNA and CDR2 YNFKEQ. Trimming shortened V by 1 base and J by 7 bases, and 10 bases separated the two germline ends. The specimen sequenced was peripheral blood. V is TRBV4-2 and J is TRBJ1-2; the D is unclear. The sequence came from a man in his fifties or sixties with active or convalescent COVID-19. DNA of the CDR3: TGTGCCAGCAGCCAAGTACTCGAGGGTGGCTACACCTTC. Its translation: CASSQVLEGGYTF.